Listed below are T cell receptor beta chains from one sample, sequenced in a study of cytomegalovirus exposure and HLA in healthy donors. The table came from immunoSEQ multiplex PCR; TCRdb's copy has only in-frame clones and leaves some out. The table shows hundreds of thousands of clones, with roughly two thirds occurring only once. The specimen was PBMCs. The receptors stem from a female donor in good health and CMV-seronegative. Each CDR3 is given without its conserved first and last residue.

V: TRBV6-5; length: 11; CDR3: ASSYSQGPTLH
V: TRBV2; length: 11; CDR3: ASSQFEGREQY
V: TRBV5-4; length: 13; CDR3: ASSFGREAPNEQF
V: TRBV28; length: 12; CDR3: ASSLAGAENTIY
V: TRBV28; length: 14; CDR3: ASRPRDRLGFAEAF
V: TRBV9; length: 14; CDR3: ASSFSSGGRAGELF
V: TRBV19; length: 12; CDR3: ASSEGGATYEQY
V: TRBV18; length: 12; CDR3: ASSQETGVGEQF
V: TRBV30; length: 11; CDR3: AWSIHRNGELF
V: TRBV6-1; length: 11; CDR3: ASRPDSFYEQY
V: TRBV7-9; length: 10; CDR3: SSSSGEAEQY
V: TRBV28; length: 14; CDR3: ASSPPAGTGVEKLF
V: TRBV10-3; length: 10; CDR3: AIGDSWDEQY
V: TRBV10-2; length: 9; CDR3: ASRQTGGAF
V: TRBV28; length: 15; CDR3: ATRASVNYYSYNEQF
V: TRBV2; length: 13; CDR3: ASSRDRTLSYEQY
V: TRBV11-2; length: 11; CDR3: ASSFSSNQPQH
V: TRBV28; length: 15; CDR3: ASSEDRAGGSGSEQY
V: TRBV6-1; length: 12; CDR3: ASSAGTTNEKLF
V: TRBV5-1; length: 12; CDR3: ASSFVQGTGEQY
V: TRBV27; length: 11; CDR3: ASSLRTQFEAF